This T cell receptor (beta chain) was sequenced in a study of shared clonotypes between healthy human individuals. Per the study methods: Owing to the provision of junction-only sequences devoid of quality scores by immunoSEQ, filtering differed. Profiling relied on immunoSEQ multiplex PCR, and the TCRdb table lists in-frame clones only, not all of them. V, J and clone size are taken as reported in that table, and D and trimming were inferred from the DNA itself. The top ten clones hold about 1.5% of a sample with some 980,000 clones, around three quarters of them seen once. Study-level findings and limits: Depth was large, yet rarefaction showed that sorted-subset sequencing was incomplete.

The CDR3 sequence is 17 residues long. In the case of this clone: Its target is not known.

This sequence originates from a man in his late teens or twenties in good health. The chain is built from TRBV21-1 and TRBJ2-5. TRBV21-1 counts as a pseudogene. The sequencing sample was made of memory CD4+ T cells sorted from blood. Regarding subset: CD45RA-negative fraction. The chain's CDR3 is CASSKIGLGRRKETQYF. CDR3 coding DNA: TGTGCCAGCAGCAAAATCGGTTTGGGACGGAGAAAAGAGACCCAGTACTTC.